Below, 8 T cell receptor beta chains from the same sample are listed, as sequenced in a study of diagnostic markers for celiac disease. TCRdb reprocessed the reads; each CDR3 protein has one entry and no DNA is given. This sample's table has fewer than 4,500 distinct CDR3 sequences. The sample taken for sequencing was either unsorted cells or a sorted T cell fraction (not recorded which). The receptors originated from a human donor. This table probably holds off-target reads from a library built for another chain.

The chain's CDR3 is CASSYLGLLKETQYF. V gene TRBV6-2 or TRBV6-3 combines with J gene TRBJ2-5; lacking DNA, the TRBD2 call made by TCRdb goes unchecked. From germline, CDR1 is MNHEY and CDR2 SVGEGT. This CDR3 contains 15 residues.

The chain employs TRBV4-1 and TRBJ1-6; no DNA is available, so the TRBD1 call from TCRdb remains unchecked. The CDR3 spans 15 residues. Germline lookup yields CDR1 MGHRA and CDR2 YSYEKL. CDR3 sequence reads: CASSQERQPNSPLHF.

This CDR3 reads CASSPPRGYEQYF. The genes are TRBV7-9 and TRBJ2-7; TCRdb's assignment of TRBD2 cannot be checked, as there is no DNA. Germline loops: CDR1 SEHNR, CDR2 FQNEAQ (reference sequence). The CDR3 is 13 residues long.

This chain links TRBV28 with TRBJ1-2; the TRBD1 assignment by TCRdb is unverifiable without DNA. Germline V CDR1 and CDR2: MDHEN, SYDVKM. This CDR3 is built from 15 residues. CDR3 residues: CASSPPDRVGYGYTF.

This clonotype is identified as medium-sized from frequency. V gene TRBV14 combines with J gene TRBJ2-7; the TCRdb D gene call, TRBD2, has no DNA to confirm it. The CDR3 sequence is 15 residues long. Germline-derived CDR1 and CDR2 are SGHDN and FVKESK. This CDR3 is CASSPDLERSYEQYF.

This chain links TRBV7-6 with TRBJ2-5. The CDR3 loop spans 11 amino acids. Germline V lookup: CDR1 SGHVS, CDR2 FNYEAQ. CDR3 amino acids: CASAYQETQYF. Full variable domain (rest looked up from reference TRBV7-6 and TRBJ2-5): GAGVSQSPRYKVTKRGQDVALRCDPISGHVSLYWYRQALGQGPEFLTYFNYEAQQDKSGLPNDRFSAERPEGSISTLTIQRTEQRDSAMYRCASAYQETQYFGPGTRLLVL.

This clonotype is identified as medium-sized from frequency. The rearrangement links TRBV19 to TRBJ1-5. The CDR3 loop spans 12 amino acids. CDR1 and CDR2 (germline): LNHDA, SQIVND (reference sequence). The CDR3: CASSRTNEPQHF.

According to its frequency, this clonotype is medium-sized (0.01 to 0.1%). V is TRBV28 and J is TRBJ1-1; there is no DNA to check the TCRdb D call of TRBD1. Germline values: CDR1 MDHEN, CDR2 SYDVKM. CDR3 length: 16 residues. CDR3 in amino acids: CASRNPGTDLNTEAFF.